These 10 T cell receptor beta chains share one sample of origin, sequenced in a study of T cell responses to AZD1222 COVID-19 vaccine (dated by TCRdb to about 2021). The library was generated by the immunoSEQ multiplex PCR assay. Here the immuneACCESS table is served through TCRdb, limited to in-frame sequences with V and J called. Missing clones are a known gap in these copies; in checked studies unresolved V genes cover under half, and the rest lacks a known reason. Here the sample has 200,000 or so clones; around 90% occur a single time. Under 7.5% of the sample is held by the ten biggest clonotypes. What the time point label conveys for this sample: baseline before first vaccination. Specimen: peripheral blood, collected on day 0 of AZD1222 vaccination. Receptor source: an adult in good health.

V is TRBV10-3 and J is TRBJ2-7; tentatively, D is TRBD1 (7 bases). Trimming cost V 5 bases and J 2 bases, with 10 bases left between them. The CDR3 has 13 residues. Germline V gene lookup returns CDR1 ENHRY and CDR2 SYGVKD. CDR3 in DNA: TGTGCCATCAGTTCAGGGGGGACCTACGAGCAGTACTTC. As protein: CAISSGGTYEQYF.

The V and J genes are TRBV30 and TRBJ2-5; no firm D call. The ends were cut back, 0 bases at V and 1 base at J, with 6 bases in the middle. Per germline, CDR1 GTSNPN and CDR2 SVGIG (reference sequence). The CDR3 totals 13 residues. The CDR3 DNA is TGTGCCTGGAGTGTGGCGGTCCAAGAGACCCAGTACTTC. Its protein product is CAWSVAVQETQYF.

The chain employs TRBV29-1 and TRBJ1-5; D is unresolved. CDR1 is SQVTM, CDR2 ANQGSEA, per germline. The CDR3 extends over 12 amino acids. V was clipped by 7 bases and J by 4 bases, with 11 bases between them. CDR3 DNA: TGCAGCGCTGCAGGCGCGAATCAGCCCCAGCATTTT. Encoded protein: CSAAGANQPQHF. The full variable domain, with the rest looked up from reference TRBV29-1 and TRBJ1-5, is SAVISQKPSRDICQRGTSLTIQCQVDSQVTMMFWYRQQPGQSLTLIATANQGSEATYESGFVIDKFPISRPNLTFSTLTVSNMSPEDSSIYLCSAAGANQPQHFGDGTRLSIL.

This rearrangement joins TRBV18 to TRBJ1-5; TRBD1 might be the D (5 bases). CDR3 length equals 15 residues. Germline values: CDR1 KGHSH, CDR2 LQKENI. V was shortened by 6 bases and J by 0 bases, with 12 bases between the two germline ends. The CDR3 DNA follows: TGTGCCAGCTCTCCCGGGGCCAGTAGCAATCAGCCCCAGCATTTT. This gives the protein CASSPGASSNQPQHF. Combining the CDR3 with reference TRBV18 and TRBJ1-5 gives the whole variable domain NAGVMQNPRHLVRRRGQEARLRCSPMKGHSHVYWYRQLPEEGLKFMVYLQKENIIDESGMPKERFSAEFPKEGPSILRIQQVVRGDSAAYFCASSPGASSNQPQHFGDGTRLSIL.

V is TRBV27 and J is TRBJ2-1; D gene ambiguous. This CDR3 contains 14 residues. Germline loops: CDR1 MNHEY, CDR2 SMNVEV (reference sequence). Trimming stripped 4 bases from V and 0 bases from J, with 7 bases between. CDR3 nucleotide sequence: TGTGCCAGCAGTTCCCAAAACTCCTACAATGAGCAGTTCTTC. Translated, it gives CASSSQNSYNEQFF.

This clone occurred once. The genes are TRBV19 and TRBJ1-6, with 8 bases aligning to TRBD1. V dropped 2 bases and J dropped 14; count of bases not matched to a gene: 14. This CDR3 spans 16 amino acids. Germline-derived CDR1 and CDR2 are LNHDA and SQIVND (reference sequence). The CDR3 DNA sequence: TGTGCCAGTAGTATACGTTCCGGGACAGGCCCTGGGGCCCTCCACTTT. This gives the protein CASSIRSGTGPGALHF.

The chain combines TRBV7-9 with TRBJ2-7; 8 nucleotides align to TRBD2. CDR3 length: 17 amino acids. V lost 5 bases to trimming and J lost 0 bases; unmatched junction nucleotides: 12. Germline lookup yields CDR1 SEHNR and CDR2 FQNEAQ (reference sequence). The CDR3 loop reads CASSDLGRGAVSYEQYF. The CDR3 nucleotides are TGTGCCAGCAGCGACCTTGGGCGGGGGGCCGTCTCCTACGAGCAGTACTTC.

The gene calls are TRBV5-5 and TRBJ2-7; 8 positions agree with TRBD2. V shed 5 bases, J shed 0 bases, and the junction held 4 bases outside the gene matches. This CDR3 has 14 residues. Germline V gene data show CDR1 as SGHKS and CDR2 as YYEKEE (reference sequence). CDR3 DNA sequence: TGTGCCAGCAGAGGCGGGAGGAGCTCCTACGAGCAGTACTTC. Translating gives CASRGGRSSYEQYF.

The sample holds a few counts of this clone. This rearrangement joins TRBV11-2 to TRBJ2-1; TRBD2 is a possible D gene (6 bases). V lost 1 base and J lost 7, with 26 bases in between. Germline-derived CDR1 and CDR2 are SGHAT and FQNNGV. The CDR3 loop spans 19 amino acids. The CDR3, as DNA: TGTGCCAGCAGCTTAGGGGCTTCGGGGCGGGGCCCTGGTTCGAATGAGCAGTTCTTC. It encodes CASSLGASGRGPGSNEQFF.

J is TRBJ1-3 and V is TRBV11-3; 9 nucleotides agree with TRBD1. V was pared by 4 bases and J by 8 bases, with 6 bases of the junction left unmatched. This CDR3 region has 14 residues. In germline, CDR1 is SGHNT, CDR2 YENEEA. The CDR3 spells CASSSRDREDTIYF. The CDR3 DNA reads TGTGCCAGCAGCTCCCGGGACAGGGAAGACACCATATATTTT.